This TCR beta chain stems from a study of beta chain features in type 1 diabetes. For the study at large: No patient-donor differences in age, gender, total cells or subset yield.

The germline V and J ends were trimmed by 2 bases and 0 bases, with 9 bases remaining between them. The germline V gene has CDR1 SGHNT and CDR2 YYREEE (reference sequence). This CDR3 comprises 15 residues. This clone was seen at least ten times. cDNA synthesis used the whole RNA isolate, giving expressed TCRB sequences. The assay was immunoSEQ multiplex PCR, and TCRdb's table has in-frame clones only and misses some. The data hold 600,000 to 650,000 clones, with roughly 16% observed a single time. The sequence was collected from a man in his late teens or twenties in good health. The sequencing sample was made of naive CD4+ T cells from blood. The rearrangement joins TRBV5-4 to TRBJ2-1; the D gene is possibly TRBD2 (5 bases). This CDR3 reads CASSFQAVSYNEQFF. DNA for the CDR3: TGTGCCAGCAGCTTCCAAGCGGTCTCCTACAATGAGCAGTTCTTC.